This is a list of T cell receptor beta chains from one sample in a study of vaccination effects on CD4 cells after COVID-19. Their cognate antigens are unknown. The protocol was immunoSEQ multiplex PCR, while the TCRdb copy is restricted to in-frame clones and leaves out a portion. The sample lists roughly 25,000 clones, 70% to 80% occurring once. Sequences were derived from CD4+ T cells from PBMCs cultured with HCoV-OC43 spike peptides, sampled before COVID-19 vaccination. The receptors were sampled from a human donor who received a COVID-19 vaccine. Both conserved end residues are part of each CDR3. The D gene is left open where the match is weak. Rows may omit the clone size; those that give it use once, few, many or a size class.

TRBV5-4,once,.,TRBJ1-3,CASSLNGPSGNTIYF,TGTGCCAGCAGCTTGAATGGCCCCTCTGGAAACACCATATATTTT
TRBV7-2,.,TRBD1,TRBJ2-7,CASSLAGQGRVYEQYF,TGTGCCAGCAGCTTAGCTGGACAGGGGCGGGTCTACGAGCAGTACTTC
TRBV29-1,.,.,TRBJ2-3,CSVAAQATDTQYF,TGCAGCGTTGCTGCCCAGGCAACAGATACGCAGTATTTT
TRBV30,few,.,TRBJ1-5,CAGQEEGQPQHF,TGTGCCGGTCAGGAAGAGGGTCAGCCCCAGCATTTT
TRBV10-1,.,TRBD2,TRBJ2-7,CASSNARERDYEQYF,TGCGCCAGCAGTAACGCGCGGGAGAGGGACTACGAGCAGTACTTC
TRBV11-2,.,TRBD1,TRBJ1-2,CASSPQGFWNGYTF,TGTGCCAGCAGCCCACAGGGGTTTTGGAACGGCTACACCTTC
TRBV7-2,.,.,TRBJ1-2,CASSFDRQNYGYTF,TGTGCCAGCAGCTTCGACAGGCAGAACTATGGCTACACCTTC
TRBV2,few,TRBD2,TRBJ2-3,CASSVSGRITDTQYF,TGTGCCAGCAGCGTAAGCGGGAGAATAACAGATACGCAGTATTTT
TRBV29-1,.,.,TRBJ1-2,CSDTRGAGRPYGYTF,TGCAGCGACACCCGAGGCGCAGGCAGACCCTATGGCTACACCTTC
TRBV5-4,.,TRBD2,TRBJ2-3,CASSRTSGSVDTQYF,TGTGCCAGCAGCCGGACTAGCGGGAGTGTAGATACGCAGTATTTT
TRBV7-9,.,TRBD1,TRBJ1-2,CASTPGSGTGGSYGYTF,TGTGCCAGCACCCCTGGCTCGGGGACAGGGGGCTCCTATGGCTACACCTTC
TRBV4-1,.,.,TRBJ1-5,CASSQEGALGQPQHF,TGCGCCAGCAGCCAAGAAGGGGCGCTTGGTCAGCCCCAGCATTTT
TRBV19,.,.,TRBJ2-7,CASSIQGGPIEQYF,TGTGCCAGTAGTATTCAGGGGGGCCCTATAGAGCAGTACTTC
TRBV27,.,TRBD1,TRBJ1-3,CASSRDRASGNTIYF,TGTGCCAGCAGCCGGGACAGGGCCTCTGGAAACACCATATATTTT
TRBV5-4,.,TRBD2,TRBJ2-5,CASSPLTSGGMETQYF,TGTGCCAGCAGCCCATTGACTAGCGGGGGGATGGAGACCCAGTACTTC
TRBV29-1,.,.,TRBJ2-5,CSVDRGEETQYF,TGCAGCGTTGACAGGGGGGAAGAGACCCAGTACTTC
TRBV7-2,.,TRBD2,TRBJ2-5,CASSLSGGRGETQYF,TGTGCCAGCAGCCTGAGCGGGGGGCGGGGAGAGACCCAGTACTTC
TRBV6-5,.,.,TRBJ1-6,CASSYWGGSYNSPLHF,TGTGCCAGCAGTTACTGGGGGGGCTCCTATAATTCACCCCTCCACTTT
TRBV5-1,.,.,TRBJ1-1,CASSLSSGDTEAFF,TGCGCCAGCAGCTTGTCGTCAGGGGACACTGAAGCTTTCTTT
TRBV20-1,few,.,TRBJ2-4,CSASRAENIQYF,TGCAGTGCTAGTCGCGCGGAAAACATTCAGTACTTC
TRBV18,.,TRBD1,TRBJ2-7,CASSPPLDRGRHEQYF,TGTGCCAGCTCACCACCGCTTGACAGGGGGCGACACGAGCAGTACTTC
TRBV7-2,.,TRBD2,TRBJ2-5,CASSLMGLVPRQETQYF,TGTGCCAGCAGCTTAATGGGACTAGTTCCTCGGCAAGAGACCCAGTACTTC
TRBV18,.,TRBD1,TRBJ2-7,CASSPPMQGVFSYEQYF,TGTGCCAGCTCACCACCCATGCAGGGGGTATTCTCCTACGAGCAGTACTTC
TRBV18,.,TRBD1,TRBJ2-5,CASSPRTGGEETQYF,TGTGCCAGCTCACCCCGGACAGGGGGCGAAGAGACCCAGTACTTC
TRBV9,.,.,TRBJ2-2,CASSVVSGPGELFF,TGTGCCAGCAGCGTAGTATCCGGGCCCGGGGAGCTGTTTTTT
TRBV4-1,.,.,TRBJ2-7,CASSPPGLGYEQYF,TGCGCCAGCAGCCCCCCGGGACTGGGCTACGAGCAGTACTTC
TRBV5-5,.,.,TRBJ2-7,CASSLLNYEQYF,TGTGCCAGCAGCTTGTTAAACTACGAGCAGTACTTC
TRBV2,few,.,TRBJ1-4,CASRDRAREKLFF,TGTGCCAGCAGGGACCGTGCGAGGGAAAAACTGTTTTTT
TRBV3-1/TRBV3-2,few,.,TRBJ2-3,CASSQVDTQYF,TGTGCCAGCAGCCAAGTGGATACGCAGTATTTT
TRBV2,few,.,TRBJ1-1,CATRDYTEAFF,TGTGCCACCCGGGATTACACTGAAGCTTTCTTT
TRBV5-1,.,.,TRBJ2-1,CASSLNSYNEQFF,TGCGCCAGCAGCTTGAACAGCTACAATGAGCAGTTCTTC
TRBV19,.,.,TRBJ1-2,CASRFSGKAGGYTF,TGTGCCAGTAGATTCTCCGGGAAGGCGGGGGGCTACACCTTC
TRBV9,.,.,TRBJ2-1,CASSVLGSYNEQFF,TGTGCCAGCAGCGTATTAGGCTCCTACAATGAGCAGTTCTTC
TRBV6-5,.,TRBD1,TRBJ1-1,CASSYNRGWEAFF,TGTGCCAGCAGTTACAACAGGGGTTGGGAAGCTTTCTTT
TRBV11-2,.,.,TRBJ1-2,CASSPGVGYGYTF,TGTGCCAGCAGCCCAGGGGTTGGCTATGGCTACACCTTC
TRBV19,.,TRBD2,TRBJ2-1,CAISRSGRPYNEQFF,TGTGCCATAAGTCGTAGCGGGAGACCCTACAATGAGCAGTTCTTC
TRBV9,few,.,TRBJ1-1,CASRHKNTEAFF,TGTGCCAGCAGGCACAAGAACACTGAAGCTTTCTTT
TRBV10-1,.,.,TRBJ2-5,CASQAGPQETQYF,TGCGCCAGCCAAGCGGGCCCCCAAGAGACCCAGTACTTC
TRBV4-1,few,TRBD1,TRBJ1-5,CASSQDPKTGLDQPQHF,TGCGCCAGCAGCCAAGACCCTAAGACAGGGCTGGATCAGCCCCAGCATTTT
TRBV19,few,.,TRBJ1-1,CASKRTVNTEAFF,TGTGCCAGCAAAAGGACAGTGAACACTGAAGCTTTCTTT
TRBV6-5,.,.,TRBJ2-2,CASCNRVGTGELFF,TGTGCCAGCTGCAACAGGGTCGGCACCGGGGAGCTGTTTTTT
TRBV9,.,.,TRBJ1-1,CASSPRTLNTEAFF,TGTGCCAGCAGCCCGAGGACTCTAAACACTGAAGCTTTCTTT
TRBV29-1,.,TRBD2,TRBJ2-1,CSVGTSNYNEQFF,TGCAGCGTCGGGACTAGCAACTACAATGAGCAGTTCTTC
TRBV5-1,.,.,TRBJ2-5,CASSSRYQETQYF,TGCGCCAGCAGCTCAAGGTACCAAGAGACCCAGTACTTC
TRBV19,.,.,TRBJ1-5,CASSMTWGALQPQHF,TGTGCCAGTAGTATGACTTGGGGGGCTCTACAGCCCCAGCATTTT
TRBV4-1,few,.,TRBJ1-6,CASSQDGRSPLHF,TGCGCCAGCAGCCAAGATGGGCGTTCACCCCTCCACTTT
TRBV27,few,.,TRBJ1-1,CASSLRQMNTEAFF,TGTGCCAGCAGTTTAAGACAGATGAACACTGAAGCTTTCTTT
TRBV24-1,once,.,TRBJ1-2,CATSDTVRGYTF,TGTGCCACCAGTGACACGGTCAGGGGCTACACCTTC
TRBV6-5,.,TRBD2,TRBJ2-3,CASSLTLASTDTQYF,TGTGCCAGCAGTTTAACACTAGCGAGCACAGATACGCAGTATTTT
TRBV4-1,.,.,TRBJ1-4,CASSQVALGFNEKLFF,TGCGCCAGCAGCCAAGTAGCGTTAGGGTTTAACGAAAAACTGTTTTTT
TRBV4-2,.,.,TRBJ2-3,CASRNTDTQYF,TGTGCCAGCAGAAACACAGATACGCAGTATTTT
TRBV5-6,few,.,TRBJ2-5,CASSSGQETQYF,TGTGCCAGCAGCTCGGGGCAAGAGACCCAGTACTTC
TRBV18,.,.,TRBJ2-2,CASSPRLEPRELFF,TGTGCCAGCTCACCACGACTAGAACCCCGGGAGCTGTTTTTT
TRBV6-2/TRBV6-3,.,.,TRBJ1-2,CASSTPAGQSWNYGYTF,TGTGCCAGCAGCACCCCGGCAGGTCAGAGCTGGAACTATGGCTACACCTTC